These 24 T cell receptor beta chains were all obtained from the same sample, sequenced in a study of control samples from healthy donors and cancer patients. Repertoires were generated with immunoSEQ multiplex PCR, while TCRdb's copy carries only in-frame clones and drops some. Of about 83,000 clones in the sample, 75% to 95% were seen once. The sample was blood. Every receptor here comes from a man aged 50-60 years in good health.

The chain recombines TRBV5-4 with TRBJ1-3; tentative D call: TRBD1 (5 bases). Per the germline V gene, CDR1 is SGHNT and CDR2 is YYREEE (reference sequence). CDR3 length: 14 residues. The V end lost 2 bases, the J end lost 4 bases, and 10 bases lay between the germline ends. Here the CDR3 DNA reads TGTGCCAGCAGCTTCGGGGGAAAGGGAAACACCATATATTTT. Protein: CASSFGGKGNTIYF.

The CDR3 region is CASSVRTDSGGTF. The CDR3 coding sequence is TGTGCCAGCAGCGTCAGGACGGACTCCGGAGGCACCTTC. The chain has TRBV9 and TRBJ1-2; no clear D. V lost 2 bases and J 13 bases, leaving 18 bases between the germline ends. This CDR3 has 13 residues. Germline V gene sequence: CDR1 SGDLS, CDR2 YYNGEE.

V and J are TRBV5-1 and TRBJ2-7; 9 bases align to TRBD1. Germline values: CDR1 SGHRS, CDR2 YFSETQ. The CDR3 runs 15 residues. The V gene end was trimmed by 3 bases and the J gene end by 2 bases; junction bases not matched to a gene: 6. The CDR3 region has the DNA TGCGCCAGCAGCTATACCGGGACAGGGCCCTACGAGCAGTACTTC. This gives the protein CASSYTGTGPYEQYF.

This chain uses TRBV7-9 with TRBJ1-2; D is uncertain. Germline CDR1 SEHNR, CDR2 FQNEAQ (reference sequence). CDR3 length equals 14 residues. V shed 5 bases and J shed 5 bases, with 15 bases lying between them. DNA of the CDR3: TGTGCCAGCAGCAAACCTCTGACGGAGTATGGCTACACCTTC. It yields the protein CASSKPLTEYGYTF.

The chain links TRBV6-2 or TRBV6-3 to TRBJ1-1; TRBD1 aligns across 8 bases. The germline gives CDR1 MNHEY, CDR2 SVGEGT. CDR3 length: 14 amino acids. After removal of 2 bases from V and 5 bases from J, the junction contained 4 bases not matched to a gene. This chain's CDR3 is CASSYGDRRTEAFF. CDR3 nucleotide sequence: TGTGCCAGCAGTTACGGGGACAGGCGGACTGAAGCTTTCTTT.

The chain links TRBV5-1 to TRBJ2-6; D not certain. V was pared by 4 bases and J by 0 bases, with 8 bases between. Looked up from germline, CDR1 is SGHRS and CDR2 is YFSETQ. The CDR3 is 15 residues long. CDR3 protein: CASSLVSSGANVLTF. The CDR3 nucleotides read TGCGCCAGCAGCCTCGTTAGCTCTGGGGCCAACGTCCTGACTTTC. The full variable domain, in which reference TRBV5-1 and TRBJ2-6 provide the parts outside the CDR3, is KAGVTQTPRYLIKTRGQQVTLSCSPISGHRSVSWYQQTPGQGLQFLFEYFSETQRNKGNFPGRFSGRQFSNSRSEMNVSTLELGDSALYLCASSLVSSGANVLTFGAGSRLTVL.

The chain recombines TRBV5-4 with TRBJ2-1; 7 bases fit TRBD2. Germline V gene lookup returns CDR1 SGHNT and CDR2 YYREEE (reference sequence). J gave up 0 bases and V 2 bases, and 8 bases lay outside the gene matches. This CDR3 is 17 amino acids long. The CDR3 is CASSFPIRGVSYNEQFF. The CDR3 nucleotides read TGTGCCAGCAGCTTCCCTATTCGGGGGGTCTCCTACAATGAGCAGTTCTTC.

V is TRBV5-6 and J is TRBJ2-3, with 8 bases that match TRBD2. Losses at the gene ends were 3 bases for V and 4 bases for J; bases not matched to a gene: 7. This CDR3 comprises 15 residues. From germline, CDR1 is SGHDT and CDR2 YYEEEE. CDR3 loop: CASSSGTSTPDTQYF. The CDR3 coding sequence is TGTGCCAGCAGCTCCGGGACTAGTACCCCAGATACGCAGTATTTT. Full variable domain (missing parts from reference TRBV5-6 and TRBJ2-3): DAGVTQSPTHLIKTRGQQVTLRCSPKSGHDTVSWYQQALGQGPQFIFQYYEEEERQRGNFPDRFSGHQFPNYSSELNVNALLLGDSALYLCASSSGTSTPDTQYFGPGTRLTVL.

The chain couples TRBV29-1 to TRBJ1-3; D not resolved. The CDR3 spans 13 residues. Germline lookup yields CDR1 SQVTM and CDR2 ANQGSEA. Trimming removed 5 bases from V and 0 bases from J, with 8 bases in between. Here the CDR3 DNA reads TGCAGCGTTAAGCTGAGCTCTGGAAACACCATATATTTT. As protein: CSVKLSSGNTIYF. Complete variable domain (other parts from reference TRBV29-1 and TRBJ1-3): SAVISQKPSRDICQRGTSLTIQCQVDSQVTMMFWYRQQPGQSLTLIATANQGSEATYESGFVIDKFPISRPNLTFSTLTVSNMSPEDSSIYLCSVKLSSGNTIYFGEGSWLTVV.

This clone appeared a single time. The J gene is TRBJ1-1, the V gene TRBV5-6; D unclear. CDR1 SGHDT and CDR2 YYEEEE come from the germline V gene. Trimming stripped 0 bases from V and 8 bases from J, with 8 bases between. The CDR3 extends over 12 amino acids. CDR3 loop: CASSLAGLEAFF. The CDR3 bases are TGTGCCAGCAGCTTGGCCGGGCTGGAAGCTTTCTTT.

This clone was detected only once. The J gene is TRBJ2-7, the V gene TRBV5-1; no firm D call. The CDR3 contains 13 residues. V lost 3 bases and J lost 0, with 7 bases in between. Germline CDR1 is SGHRS and CDR2 is YFSETQ. This CDR3 is CASSWPPSYEQYF. For the CDR3, the DNA is TGCGCCAGCAGCTGGCCCCCCTCCTACGAGCAGTACTTC.

This rearrangement joins TRBV7-6 to TRBJ2-5, with TRBD1 identical over 9 bases. V shed 2 bases and J 3 bases; nucleotides not matched to a gene: 4. Germline CDR1 SGHVS, CDR2 FNYEAQ. The CDR3 is 15 residues long. Here the CDR3 DNA reads TGTGCCAGCAGCTTAATAGGACAGGGGAAAGAGACCCAGTACTTC. Translation: CASSLIGQGKETQYF.

The V gene is TRBV29-1, the J gene TRBJ2-5; D might be TRBD2 (6 bases). This CDR3 is 14 amino acids long. Trimming removed 7 bases from V and 0 bases from J, with 15 bases in between. Germline CDR1 is SQVTM and CDR2 is ANQGSEA. CDR3 coding DNA: TGCAGCGCCACCGGGACTCCTGACCAAGAGACCCAGTACTTC. Residues: CSATGTPDQETQYF.

This clone was picked up one time. The genes are TRBV4-1 and TRBJ1-2, with a possible D match to TRBD1 (6 bases). CDR1 MGHRA and CDR2 YSYEKL come from the germline V gene. CDR3 size: 13 residues. V lost 0 bases to trimming and J lost 6 bases, with 8 bases between them. CDR3 nucleotide sequence: TGCGCCAGCAGCCAAGATACAGGGAATGGCTACACCTTC. Amino acid sequence: CASSQDTGNGYTF.

V is TRBV24-1 and J is TRBJ1-2; a weak D match, TRBD1 (5 bases). Germline assignment: CDR1 KGHDR and CDR2 SFDVKD. This CDR3 has 14 amino acids. The germline V and J ends were trimmed by 3 bases and 4 bases, with 11 bases remaining between them. The CDR3 sequence: CATSDLGDSYGYTF. The CDR3 DNA sequence: TGTGCCACCAGTGATCTGGGGGATTCCTATGGCTACACCTTC.

CDR3 bases: TGTGCCAGCAGTGACTCGTCCTTCTATGGCTACACCTTC. It is translated as CASSDSSFYGYTF. The chain couples TRBV6-4 to TRBJ1-2; no clear D. The CDR3 has 13 residues. Germline CDR1 MRHNA, CDR2 SNTAGT. Deletions cut 0 bases from V and 4 bases from J, with 6 bases between.

J is TRBJ2-1 and V is TRBV20-1; TRBD1 might be the D (6 bases). CDR1 and CDR2 from the germline V gene are DFQATT and SNEGSKA (reference sequence). Deletions cut 2 bases from V and 9 bases from J, with 8 bases between. This CDR3 comprises 11 residues. Here the CDR3 DNA reads TGCAGTGCTAGACGGACAGCTGAGCAGTTCTTC. It translates to CSARRTAEQFF.

The V and J genes are TRBV3-1 (or the pseudogene TRBV3-2) and TRBJ1-1, with D uncertain. The CDR3 has 15 amino acids. Germline lookup yields CDR1 LGHDT and CDR2 YNNKEL (reference sequence). Trimming pared 1 base from V and 1 base from J, leaving 10 bases between. The CDR3 nucleotides read TGTGCCAGCAGCCAAGTAGACACCCCGAACACTGAAGCTTTCTTT. It specifies CASSQVDTPNTEAFF.

This chain joins TRBV7-9 and TRBJ2-4, with D uncertain. The ends were cut back, 1 base at V and 9 bases at J, with 7 bases in the middle. This CDR3 region has 12 residues. From germline, CDR1 is SEHNR and CDR2 FQNEAQ (reference sequence). CDR3 coding DNA: TGTGCCAGCAGCTTAGACGATGCCATTCAGTACTTC. Its protein product is CASSLDDAIQYF.

This sequence joins TRBV15 and TRBJ1-4, with D possibly being TRBD1 (6 bases). The V and J ends lost 8 bases and 8 bases respectively, with 18 bases between them. The CDR3 sequence is 14 residues long. Germline CDR1 is LNHNV and CDR2 is YYDKDF (reference sequence). Here the CDR3 reads CATGGSSLMEKLFF. The DNA of the CDR3 is TGTGCCACCGGGGGCAGCTCCTTAATGGAAAAACTGTTTTTT.

The CDR3 DNA is TGTGCCAGTACGGTCTCTGGGGCCAACGTCCTGACTTTC. Amino acid sequence: CASTVSGANVLTF. The chain is built from TRBV19 and TRBJ2-6; no firm D call. From germline, CDR1 is LNHDA and CDR2 SQIVND (reference sequence). Trimming left V 7 bases short and J 0 bases short, with 4 bases between. This CDR3 has 13 residues. Using reference TRBV19 and TRBJ2-6 for the parts outside the CDR3, the full variable domain is DGGITQSPKYLFRKEGQNVTLSCEQNLNHDAMYWYRQDPGQGLRLIYYSQIVNDFQKGDIAEGYSVSREKKESFPLTVTSAQKNPTAFYLCASTVSGANVLTFGAGSRLTVL.

J is TRBJ1-3 and V is TRBV27; the D gene is possibly TRBD1 (6 bases). V lost 4 bases and J lost 6, with 13 bases in between. The CDR3 consists of 14 residues. In germline, CDR1 is MNHEY, CDR2 SMNVEV (reference sequence). The CDR3 sequence: CASSSRRGENTIYF. The DNA of the CDR3 is TGTGCCAGCAGTTCCCGCAGGGGAGAAAACACCATATATTTT.

The chain couples TRBV27 to TRBJ1-2, with TRBD1 as a possible D gene (5 bases). Germline CDR1 reads MNHEY; CDR2 reads SMNVEV (reference sequence). The CDR3 sequence is 14 residues long. V was shortened by 6 bases and J by 3 bases, with 14 bases between the two germline ends. CDR3 DNA sequence: TGTGCCAGCAGACCCCAGTGGGGGTACTATGGCTACACCTTC. Translation gives CASRPQWGYYGYTF.

The rearrangement uses TRBV30 and TRBJ1-3; possibly TRBD1 for D (6 bases). The germline V gene encodes CDR1 GTSNPN and CDR2 SVGIG (reference sequence). V lost 4 bases and J 4 bases, leaving 14 bases between the germline ends. The CDR3 spans 14 residues. As DNA, the CDR3 is TGTGCCTGGACGACAGGTTGGGAAGGAAACACCATATATTTT. Amino acid sequence: CAWTTGWEGNTIYF.